This T cell receptor (beta chain) was sequenced for a study of T cells in Graves' hyperthyroidism and ophthalmopathy. What was amplified from RNA transcripts were TCR beta CDR3 regions. HTBI primers were employed in a first-round RT-PCR of the TCR CDR3. TCRdb independently ran MiXCR on the multiplex PCR reads; one entry per CDR3 protein. The table has some 550,000 distinct CDR3 sequences, approximately 15% seen once. This clonotype was observed a few times. Sequencing input: blood. The sequence came from a middle-aged woman with Graves' ophthalmopathy.

Here the CDR3 reads CSARAGGGSEAQYF. For the CDR3, the DNA is TGCAGTGCTAGAGCAGGCGGGGGGAGTGAGGCCCAGTACTTC. V usage is TRBV20-1 and J usage is TRBJ2-5, with 8 bases that match TRBD2. CDR3 size: 14 residues. Germline loops: CDR1 DFQATT, CDR2 SNEGSKA (reference sequence). V lost 1 base and J lost 9; bases outside the gene matches: 10.